These T cell receptor beta chains were read from a single sample in a study of T cells in localized non-small cell lung cancer. Generated by immunoSEQ multiplex PCR, the TCRdb table keeps only in-frame clones and is missing some. In the table there are over 40,000 clones, 85% to 90% of which are singletons. The sequenced sample was peripheral blood, obtained before any cancer treatment. The receptors derive from a woman aged 18-49 years with stage III lung adenocarcinoma. CDR3s include the opening cysteine and the closing phenylalanine or tryptophan. The D gene is left open where the match is weak. Where a row states a size, it is once, few, many or the class of an expanded clone; other rows omit it.

>TRBD2|TRBJ2-5|-|TRBV6-6|15
TGTGCCAGCAGTCCCAGAGCGGGGGGGCAAGAGACCCAGTACTTC
CASSPRAGGQETQYF
>TRBD1|TRBJ1-4|-|TRBV19|14
TGTGCCAGTACCCCGGACAGGGGGATTGAAAAACTGTTTTTT
CASTPDRGIEKLFF
>-|TRBJ2-5|-|TRBV9|14
TGTGCCAGCAGCGTAGGGACGGTCCAAGAGACCCAGTACTTC
CASSVGTVQETQYF
>-|TRBJ2-7|few|TRBV6-5|15
TGTGCCAGCAGTCAAATCTCAGGGAGCTCCTACGAGCAGTACTTC
CASSQISGSSYEQYF
>-|TRBJ1-3|-|TRBV18|15
TGTGCCAGCTCACCACCGGTAGGGTACGGAAACACCATATATTTT
CASSPPVGYGNTIYF
>TRBD1|TRBJ2-7|-|TRBV5-6|15
TGTGCCAGCAGGGAGAGGACAGGGGGCTCCTACGAGCAGTACTTC
CASRERTGGSYEQYF
>-|TRBJ2-3|-|TRBV7-3|15
TGTGCCAGCAGCCACGGGGGTCTCAGCACAGATACGCAGTATTTT
CASSHGGLSTDTQYF
>TRBD1|TRBJ2-7|-|TRBV18|16
TGTGCCAGCTCACTAACCCGGGACAGGGGGCTATACGAGCAGTACTTC
CASSLTRDRGLYEQYF
>TRBD2|TRBJ2-2|-|TRBV5-4|16
TGTGCCAGCAGCTCAGGACTAGCGGGGGCCACCGGGGAGCTGTTTTTT
CASSSGLAGATGELFF
>-|TRBJ2-1|-|TRBV27|14
TGTGCCAGCAGTCCCCTCTTAGAGGGCAATGAGCAGTTCTTC
CASSPLLEGNEQFF
>-|TRBJ1-1|-|TRBV7-2|13
TGTGCCAGCAGCTTAACAGGAGGCACTGAAGCTTTCTTT
CASSLTGGTEAFF
>TRBD1|TRBJ2-1|-|TRBV5-6|15
TGTGCCAGCAGCTTAACCGGGACAGGGCTCAATGAGCAGTTCTTC
CASSLTGTGLNEQFF
>-|TRBJ2-1|-|TRBV2|15
TGTGCCGCGGGGGCGGGGAGCCATTTTTACAATGAGCAGTTCTTC
CAAGAGSHFYNEQFF
>-|TRBJ2-7|once|TRBV5-4|13
TGTGCCAGCAGCATACCCACCAGTTACGAGCAGTACTTC
CASSIPTSYEQYF
>-|TRBJ1-1|-|TRBV29-1|13
TGCAGCGTTGAAGATGCCCTGCGGGGGGGAGCTTTCTTT
CSVEDALRGGAFF
>-|TRBJ1-1|few|TRBV5-5|13
TGTGCCAGCTGCACCGATCTTAACACTGAAGCTTTCTTT
CASCTDLNTEAFF
>-|TRBJ2-2|-|TRBV13|15
TGTGCCAGCAGCCCCCTCGGGGGGAACACCGGGGAGCTGTTTTTT
CASSPLGGNTGELFF
>-|TRBJ2-1|few|TRBV5-1|13
TGCGCCAGCAGCTTTGACAGAAACAATGAGCAGTTCTTC
CASSFDRNNEQFF
>-|TRBJ1-1|-|TRBV11-2|11
TGTGCCAGCAGCCTGGAACTTGAAGCTTTCTTT
CASSLELEAFF
>-|TRBJ1-1|-|TRBV7-8|14
TGTGCCAGCAGCCACAACCTTCGGCGCGCTGAAGCTTTCTTT
CASSHNLRRAEAFF
>TRBD1|TRBJ1-1|-|TRBV2|15
TGTGCCAGCACCGAAGAGGGACAGGGGTACACTGAAGCTTTCTTT
CASTEEGQGYTEAFF
>TRBD1|TRBJ1-2|once|TRBV11-2|14
TGTGCCAGCAGCTTAGTCCAGGGGGCCTATGGCTACACCTTC
CASSLVQGAYGYTF
>-|TRBJ2-5|-|TRBV6-5|15
TGTGCCAGCAGTTACTCCTCGCAGGGGCTCGGGACCCAGTACTTC
CASSYSSQGLGTQYF
>-|TRBJ1-5|-|TRBV29-1|13
TGCAGCGTTGCGGACATCGCGGGGCAGCCCCAGCATTTT
CSVADIAGQPQHF
>-|TRBJ1-2|-|TRBV25-1|14
TGTGCCAGCAGTTCTCTGAGGGGGGTGAATGGCTACACCTTC
CASSSLRGVNGYTF
>-|TRBJ2-2|-|TRBV5-1|16
TGCGCCAGCAGCCTGGGACATACCGCGAACACCGGGGAGCTGTTTTTT
CASSLGHTANTGELFF
>-|TRBJ2-7|-|TRBV18|15
TGTGCCAGCTCACAGGCCCCGGGGGAGACGTACGAGCAGTACTTC
CASSQAPGETYEQYF
>TRBD2|TRBJ2-2|-|TRBV6-1|16
TGTGCCAGCAGTGCCCCGACTAGCCAGGGAACCGGGGAGCTGTTTTTT
CASSAPTSQGTGELFF
>-|TRBJ1-6|few|TRBV18|15
TGTGCCAGCTCACTAACGGACAATCTGAATTCACCCCTCCACTTT
CASSLTDNLNSPLHF
>-|TRBJ2-5|-|TRBV6-1|15
TGTGCCAGCAGTGACCTTCGACAGCTCCAAGAGACCCAGTACTTC
CASSDLRQLQETQYF
>TRBD1|TRBJ1-2|-|TRBV7-8|13
TGTGCCAGCAGCCCGCGGGACAGGGCTGGCTACACCTTC
CASSPRDRAGYTF
>TRBD2|TRBJ2-3|-|TRBV7-3|14
TGTGCCAGCAGCCCGGGGGGGCCTTGGGATACGCAGTATTTT
CASSPGGPWDTQYF
>TRBD2|TRBJ2-7|-|TRBV27|14
TGTGCCAGCAAACTAGCGGGGGGAGGGGGCGAGCAGTACTTC
CASKLAGGGGEQYF
>-|TRBJ1-3|-|TRBV2|17
TGTGCCAGCAGCGCCGTCGGCACGGGGCAGAGCTTAAACACCATATATTTT
CASSAVGTGQSLNTIYF
>-|TRBJ1-6|-|TRBV7-2|15
TGTGCCAGCAGCTTTGGGACGTACTCGGGGTCACCCCTCCACTTT
CASSFGTYSGSPLHF
>-|TRBJ2-2|-|TRBV9|12
TGTGCCAGCAGCGTAGAGCCTGGGGAGCTGTTTTTT
CASSVEPGELFF
>-|TRBJ1-6|-|TRBV19|18
TGTGCCAGTAGTCGAAAATCGACGGGGCGTGAGGTTAATTCACCCCTCCACTTT
CASSRKSTGREVNSPLHF
>-|TRBJ2-2|-|TRBV7-6|15
TGTGCCAGCAGCTTAGTGGTCAGTAACACCGGGGAGCTGTTTTTT
CASSLVVSNTGELFF
>-|TRBJ1-2|-|TRBV6-6|15
TGTGCCAGCCATCCCGCCGGGGGGCCCAGCTATGGCTACACCTTC
CASHPAGGPSYGYTF
>-|TRBJ1-1|few|TRBV5-4|14
TGTGCCAGCAGCTCCCTCCGGGGGGCGGCTGAAGCTTTCTTT
CASSSLRGAAEAFF
>-|TRBJ1-1|-|TRBV6-4|14
TGTGCCAGCAGTGACACGGCCGGTGGTACTGAAGCTTTCTTT
CASSDTAGGTEAFF
>-|TRBJ1-1|-|TRBV5-8|13
TGTGCCAGCAGCAAGGCGGGGAACACTGAAGCTTTCTTT
CASSKAGNTEAFF
>-|TRBJ1-6|few|TRBV30|15
TGTGCCTGGTCCCCGGCAGAGAGGTATAATTCACCCCTCCACTTT
CAWSPAERYNSPLHF
>TRBD2|TRBJ2-3|-|TRBV7-9|17
TGTGCCAGCAGCGTGGGACTAGCGGGGGGCTCCCCAGATACGCAGTATTTT
CASSVGLAGGSPDTQYF
>TRBD2|TRBJ2-1|once|TRBV19|16
TGTGCCAGTAGTATGCAGGCTAGCGGGGGGCATAATGAGCAGTTCTTC
CASSMQASGGHNEQFF
>TRBD1|TRBJ1-6|-|TRBV18|14
TGTGCCAGCTCACAAGACAGGGTGGATTCACCCCTCCACTTT
CASSQDRVDSPLHF
>-|TRBJ2-7|-|TRBV2|10
TGTGCCTGTAAAGGTGAAGAGCAGTACTTC
CACKGEEQYF
>-|TRBJ1-1|-|TRBV7-2|16
TGTGCCAGCAGCAGACGATCCCTGGACGTGAACACTGAAGCTTTCTTT
CASSRRSLDVNTEAFF
>-|TRBJ2-5|-|TRBV7-9|14
TGTGCCAGCAGCTTAAGTCTAGGAGGGGAGACCCAGTACTTC
CASSLSLGGETQYF
>TRBD2|TRBJ2-2|few|TRBV10-1|13
TGCGCCAGCCTTGGCGGGGGCACCGGGGAGCTGTTTTTT
CASLGGGTGELFF
>TRBD1|TRBJ1-5|-|TRBV30|14
TGTGCCTGGAGTCTAAACAGGGGAATGGAGCCCCAGCATTTT
CAWSLNRGMEPQHF